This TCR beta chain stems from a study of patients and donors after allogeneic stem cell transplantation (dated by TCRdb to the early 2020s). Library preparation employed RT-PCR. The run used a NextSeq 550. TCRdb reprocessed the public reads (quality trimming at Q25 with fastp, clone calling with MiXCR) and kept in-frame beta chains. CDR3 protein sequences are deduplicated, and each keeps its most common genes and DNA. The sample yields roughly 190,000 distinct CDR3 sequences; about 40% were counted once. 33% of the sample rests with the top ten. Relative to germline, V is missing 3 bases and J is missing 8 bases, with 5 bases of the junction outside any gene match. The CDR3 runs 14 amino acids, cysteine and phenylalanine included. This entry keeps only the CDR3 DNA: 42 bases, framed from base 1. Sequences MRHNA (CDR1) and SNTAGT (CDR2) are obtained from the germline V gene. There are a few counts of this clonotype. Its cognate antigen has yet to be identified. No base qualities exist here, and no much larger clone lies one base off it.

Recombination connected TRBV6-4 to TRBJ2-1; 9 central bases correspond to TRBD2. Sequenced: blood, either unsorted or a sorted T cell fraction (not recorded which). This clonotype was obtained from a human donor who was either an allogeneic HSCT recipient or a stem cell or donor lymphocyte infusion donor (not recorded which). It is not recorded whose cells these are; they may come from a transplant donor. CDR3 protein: CASSEAGTSYEQFF. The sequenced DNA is TGTGCCAGCAGTGAAGCCGGGACTAGCTATGAGCAGTTCTTC.